This T cell receptor beta chain is drawn from a study of blood T cell repertoires in COVID-19. Under the authors' procedure: The assay estimated nucleated cells by amplifying reference gene primers. TCRdb keeps only in-frame clones here, not all; method: immunoSEQ multiplex PCR. V and J calls and clone size follow that table, whereas D and trimming were derived from the DNA. This sample has over 150,000 clones, with about 79% found just once. The sample taken for sequencing was peripheral blood. This TCR was sampled from a human donor in a cohort sampled during active COVID-19.

DNA of the CDR3: TGTGCCAGCAGCCAAGCCCCTAGCGGGAGGGCCCTATACAATGAGCAGTTCTTC. It yields the protein CASSQAPSGRALYNEQFF. The genes are TRBV3-1 (or the pseudogene TRBV3-2) and TRBJ2-1; TRBD2 aligns across 12 bases. The trim removed 1 base at V and 4 bases at J, leaving 8 bases unmatched. CDR1 and CDR2 (germline): LGHDT, YNNKEL (reference sequence). The CDR3 sequence is 18 residues long.